These 22 T cell receptor beta chains originate from one sample sequenced in a study of somatic mutations in cytotoxic T cells in rheumatoid arthritis. Repertoires were generated with immunoSEQ multiplex PCR, while TCRdb's copy carries only in-frame clones and drops some. The sample includes 9,500 to 15,000 clones, around 83% of them seen just once. Input material: CD8+ T cells sorted from blood. Receptor source: a woman aged 60-70 years in good health.

This chain joins TRBV9 and TRBJ2-5; 9 nucleotides line up with TRBD2. Trimming at V came to 2 bases and at J to 1 base, leaving 3 bases not matched to a gene. This CDR3 has 15 residues. Germline CDR1 is SGDLS and CDR2 is YYNGEE. The CDR3 loop reads CASSVLAGTQETQYF. CDR3 bases: TGTGCCAGCAGCGTCCTAGCGGGGACCCAAGAGACCCAGTACTTC.

The rearrangement joins TRBV5-1 to TRBJ1-1; 10 nucleotides match TRBD1. Germline CDR1 and CDR2: SGHRS and YFSETQ. The CDR3 has 16 residues. V shed 4 bases, J shed 5 bases, and the junction held 11 bases outside the gene matches. For the CDR3, the DNA is TGCGCCAGCAGCCCCTCGAGGACAGGGGGAAATACTGAAGCTTTCTTT. Protein sequence: CASSPSRTGGNTEAFF.

This chain links TRBV9 with TRBJ1-4, with 7 positions matching TRBD1. Germline loops: CDR1 SGDLS, CDR2 YYNGEE. The CDR3 runs 18 residues. V dropped 4 bases and J dropped 0; count of bases not matched to a gene: 12. CDR3 loop: CASSLGGQTLSTNEKLFF. DNA for the CDR3: TGTGCCAGCAGCCTCGGGGGACAGACGCTATCAACTAATGAAAAACTGTTTTTT.

The V gene is TRBV19, the J gene TRBJ2-4; 12 bases fit TRBD2. CDR1 and CDR2 (germline): LNHDA, SQIVND (reference sequence). CDR3 size: 17 residues. V was clipped by 4 bases and J by 1 base; unmatched bases: 5. DNA for the CDR3: TGTGCCAGTAGTACTAGCGGGGGGGCCTCGGCCAAAAACATTCAGTACTTC. Translated: CASSTSGGASAKNIQYF.

This sequence joins TRBV2 and TRBJ2-5, with 9 bases lining up with TRBD1. Germline V CDR1 and CDR2: SNHLY, FYNNEI. The CDR3 runs to 15 residues. V lost 3 bases and J lost 2; bases outside the gene matches: 4. The chain's CDR3 is CASSDGTGSQETQYF. CDR3 coding DNA: TGTGCCAGCAGTGATGGGACAGGGTCACAAGAGACCCAGTACTTC.

V gene TRBV27 combines with J gene TRBJ2-5, with 13 bases lining up with TRBD2. The CDR3 has 18 amino acids. With 5 bases clipped from V and 1 base from J, the junction kept 10 bases outside the gene matches. Germline V gives CDR1 MNHEY, CDR2 SMNVEV (reference sequence). CDR3 nucleotide sequence: TGTGCCAGCAGTCCGCTGACTAGCGGGGGGATTAGCCAAGAGACCCAGTACTTC. It codes for CASSPLTSGGISQETQYF.

The chain carries TRBV5-1 and TRBJ2-1, with 11 bases fitting TRBD2. The J segment lost 3 bases and the V segment lost 3 bases, leaving 2 bases of the junction unmatched. CDR3 size: 15 residues. Looked up from germline, CDR1 is SGHRS and CDR2 is YFSETQ. DNA of the CDR3: TGCGCCAGCAGCTCGGGACTAGCGGACTACAATGAGCAGTTCTTC. Translated, it gives CASSSGLADYNEQFF.

In its sample, this clone was seen a few times. This sequence joins TRBV28 and TRBJ2-7, with TRBD1 matching 8 bases. CDR3 length: 17 residues. CDR1 MDHEN and CDR2 SYDVKM come from the germline V gene. Trimming cost V 5 bases and J 0 bases; bases outside gene matches: 12. The CDR3 DNA reads TGTGCCAGCAGTACAAATGACAGGGGTCCGAGCTCCTACGAGCAGTACGTC. Protein sequence: CASSTNDRGPSSYEQYV.

This sequence joins TRBV15 and TRBJ1-1; D remains unclear. The CDR3 extends over 13 amino acids. Germline CDR1 is LNHNV and CDR2 is YYDKDF (reference sequence). V gave up 4 bases and J gave up 0 bases, with 6 bases separating them. The CDR3: CATSTYMNTEAFF. The CDR3 bases are TGTGCCACCAGCACATACATGAACACTGAAGCTTTCTTT.

The rearrangement joins TRBV4-1 to TRBJ2-3; a weak D match, TRBD2 (5 bases). The CDR3 length is 16 residues. V was trimmed by 1 base and J by 4 bases, leaving 15 bases between them. CDR1 MGHRA and CDR2 YSYEKL come from the germline V gene. Written as DNA, the CDR3 is TGCGCCAGCAGCCAAGTCCCGGGGAATCTGGCAGATACGCAGTATTTT. It translates to CASSQVPGNLADTQYF.

Of note for this clone: Distinct nucleotide sequences in the sample also encode this CDR3. The rearrangement uses TRBV9 and TRBJ2-1; 7 nucleotides match TRBD2. This CDR3 is 15 amino acids long. The germline gives CDR1 SGDLS, CDR2 YYNGEE. V lost 0 bases to trimming and J lost 4 bases; unmatched junction nucleotides: 4. The CDR3 loop reads CASSVAGTTYNEQFF. The CDR3, as DNA: TGTGCCAGCAGCGTAGCCGGGACTACTTACAATGAGCAGTTCTTC. Supplemented by reference TRBV9 and TRBJ2-1, the full variable domain reads DSGVTQTPKHLITATGQRVTLRCSPRSGDLSVYWYQQSLDQGLQFLIQYYNGEERAKGNILERFSAQQFPDLHSELNLSSLELGDSALYFCASSVAGTTYNEQFFGPGTRLTVL.

The chain carries TRBV2 and TRBJ2-7, with 9 bases fitting TRBD1. Looked up from germline, CDR1 is SNHLY and CDR2 is FYNNEI. The ends lost 6 bases at V and 0 bases at J; junction bases unmatched: 3. The CDR3 sequence is 14 residues long. CDR3 residues: CASSGQGNSYEQYF. DNA of the CDR3: TGTGCCAGCAGCGGACAGGGGAACTCCTACGAGCAGTACTTC.

This chain joins TRBV7-8 and TRBJ2-7; 10 nucleotides match TRBD1. Germline V gives CDR1 SGHVS, CDR2 FQNEAQ. The CDR3 runs to 15 residues. Trimming at V came to 1 base and at J to 3 bases, leaving 3 bases not matched to a gene. The CDR3 DNA reads TGTGCCAGCAGCTTAGGTCGGACAGGGGGCTACGAGCAGTACTTC. Translation gives CASSLGRTGGYEQYF.

The rearrangement links TRBV7-9 to TRBJ2-5; weak D call: TRBD1 (5 bases). This CDR3 spans 13 amino acids. V lost 5 bases and J lost 4, with 11 bases in between. Germline CDR1 reads SEHNR; CDR2 reads FQNEAQ (reference sequence). As DNA, the CDR3 is TGTGCCAGCAGCCCAACAGGCTTAGAGACCCAGTACTTC. Translation gives CASSPTGLETQYF.

Here the CDR3 DNA reads TGTGCCAGCTCACCGCCCACAGGGGAAGAGACCCAGTACTTC. This encodes CASSPPTGEETQYF. The chain employs TRBV18 and TRBJ2-5, with 7 nucleotides matching TRBD1. Per the germline V gene, CDR1 is KGHSH and CDR2 is LQKENI. This CDR3 has 14 residues. The V and J ends lost 3 bases and 3 bases, in that order; junction bases with no gene match: 4.

CDR3 residues: CASSGGTSLYNEQFF. The CDR3 DNA sequence: TGTGCCAGCAGCGGGGGGACGTCTTTATACAATGAGCAGTTCTTC. This rearrangement joins TRBV2 to TRBJ2-1; 7 bases align to TRBD2. CDR1 SNHLY and CDR2 FYNNEI come from the germline V gene. The CDR3 spans 15 residues. V shed 6 bases, J shed 4 bases, and the junction held 9 bases outside the gene matches.

The chain uses TRBV2 and TRBJ1-5; the match to TRBD1 covers 7 bases. V was clipped by 6 bases and J by 0 bases; unmatched bases: 5. Germline V gene data show CDR1 as SNHLY and CDR2 as FYNNEI. The CDR3 consists of 15 residues. Here the CDR3 reads CASRGQEISNQPQHF. As DNA, the CDR3 is TGTGCCAGCAGAGGACAGGAGATTAGCAATCAGCCCCAGCATTTT.

The genes are TRBV7-2 and TRBJ2-7; 10 bases match TRBD2. CDR1 is SGHTA, CDR2 FQGNSA, per germline. This CDR3 has 15 residues. Trimming took 5 bases from V and 2 from J; bases not matched to a gene: 6. Here the CDR3 reads CASSLSGGPAYEQYV. CDR3 bases: TGTGCCAGCAGCCTTAGCGGGGGGCCTGCCTACGAGCAGTACGTC.

In the case of this clone: At the DNA level, this CDR3 is encoded by other sequences in the same sample as well. This chain connects TRBV5-1 to TRBJ2-7; possibly TRBD2 for D (5 bases). The germline V and J ends were trimmed by 0 bases and 1 base, with 11 bases remaining between them. The CDR3 is 15 amino acids. Germline CDR1 and CDR2: SGHRS and YFSETQ. The CDR3: CASSLDETGSYEQYF. The CDR3 DNA is TGCGCCAGCAGCTTGGACGAGACGGGATCCTACGAGCAGTACTTC.

The V gene is TRBV6-1, the J gene TRBJ2-3; 10 bases agree with TRBD1. The J segment lost 3 bases and the V segment lost 2 bases, leaving 11 bases of the junction unmatched. The CDR3 consists of 18 residues. The germline V gene has CDR1 MNHNS and CDR2 SASEGT. DNA of the CDR3: TGTGCCAGCAGTGAAATGTCGATTGGGACAGGGGTTACAGATACGCAGTATTTT. Its translation: CASSEMSIGTGVTDTQYF.

The chain employs TRBV5-1 and TRBJ1-2; D gene uncertain. Trimming removed 0 bases from V and 5 bases from J, with 8 bases in between. Germline lookup yields CDR1 SGHRS and CDR2 YFSETQ. CDR3 length equals 13 residues. CDR3 in DNA: TGCGCCAGCAGCTTGGACGCTACTTATGGCTACACCTTC. Translation: CASSLDATYGYTF.

V gene TRBV2 combines with J gene TRBJ1-2; 9 bases line up with TRBD1. The germline V gene encodes CDR1 SNHLY and CDR2 FYNNEI. V trimming: 5 bases; J trimming: 8 bases; junction bases outside the gene matches: 3. The length of the CDR3 is 12 residues. This CDR3 reads CASSTGGGGYTF. CDR3 nucleotides: TGTGCCAGCAGTACAGGGGGCGGAGGCTACACCTTC.